Listed below are T cell receptor beta chains from one sample, sequenced in a study of cytomegalovirus exposure and HLA in healthy donors. Assay used: immunoSEQ multiplex PCR; TCRdb lists only in-frame clones, some missing. The data show roughly 190,000 clones, roughly 80% seen once. Sequencing input: PBMCs. The source is a woman under 30 in good health and CMV-seronegative. Both conserved end residues are part of each CDR3. The D gene is left open where the match is weak. Some rows mark clone size as missing; the rest say once, few, many or name a class of expanded clone.

d_call: TRBD1
v_call: TRBV18
clone_size: NA
j_call: TRBJ1-1
cdr3_aa: CASSRDWAGGLMNTEAFF
cdr3_nt: TGTGCCAGCTCACGCGATTGGGCAGGGGGCCTCATGAACACTGAAGCTTTCTTT

d_call: TRBD2
v_call: TRBV28
clone_size: once
j_call: TRBJ2-3
cdr3_aa: CASSDSGGLAGAVGTQYF
cdr3_nt: TGTGCCAGCAGTGACTCAGGAGGACTAGCGGGAGCCGTGGGTACGCAGTATTTT

d_call: TRBD1
v_call: TRBV28
clone_size: NA
j_call: TRBJ1-1
cdr3_aa: CASNGAGTGVNTEAFF
cdr3_nt: TGTGCCAGCAACGGGGCCGGGACAGGTGTGAACACTGAAGCTTTCTTT

d_call: TRBD2
v_call: TRBV6-5
clone_size: NA
j_call: TRBJ2-5
cdr3_aa: CASSPTSGVQETQYF
cdr3_nt: TGTGCCAGCAGCCCCACTAGCGGGGTCCAAGAGACCCAGTACTTC

d_call: NA
v_call: TRBV11-2
clone_size: NA
j_call: TRBJ2-2
cdr3_aa: CASSLGYRDIGELFF
cdr3_nt: TGTGCCAGCAGCTTAGGCTACAGGGATATCGGGGAGCTGTTTTTT

d_call: TRBD2
v_call: TRBV29-1
clone_size: NA
j_call: TRBJ2-5
cdr3_aa: CSVEIPGTSGRALFRETQYF
cdr3_nt: TGCAGCGTTGAAATTCCGGGGACTAGCGGGAGGGCCCTCTTTAGGGAGACCCAGTACTTC

d_call: TRBD2
v_call: TRBV2
clone_size: NA
j_call: TRBJ2-2
cdr3_aa: CASSRTSGITGELFF
cdr3_nt: TGTGCCAGCAGTCGGACTAGCGGGATCACCGGGGAGCTGTTTTTT

d_call: TRBD1
v_call: TRBV18
clone_size: NA
j_call: TRBJ1-5
cdr3_aa: CASSPGTVAYSNQPQHF
cdr3_nt: TGTGCCAGCTCACCGGGGACAGTCGCATATAGCAATCAGCCCCAGCATTTT

d_call: NA
v_call: TRBV9
clone_size: few
j_call: TRBJ2-1
cdr3_aa: CASSSSQGRANEQFF
cdr3_nt: TGTGCCAGCAGCTCGAGTCAGGGGCGCGCCAATGAGCAGTTCTTC

d_call: NA
v_call: TRBV7-8
clone_size: NA
j_call: TRBJ1-5
cdr3_aa: CASSPGRGQPQHF
cdr3_nt: TGTGCCAGCAGCCCGGGGAGGGGCCAGCCCCAGCATTTT

d_call: NA
v_call: TRBV19
clone_size: NA
j_call: TRBJ1-2
cdr3_aa: CASSIVGAGTNGYTF
cdr3_nt: TGTGCCAGTAGCATAGTAGGGGCAGGAACGAATGGCTACACCTTC

d_call: TRBD2
v_call: TRBV5-1
clone_size: once
j_call: TRBJ2-1
cdr3_aa: CASSLGLAGNNEQFF
cdr3_nt: TGCGCCAGCAGCTTGGGTCTAGCGGGTAACAATGAGCAGTTCTTC

d_call: TRBD1
v_call: TRBV27
clone_size: NA
j_call: TRBJ2-7
cdr3_aa: CTSSRPGQGPSYEQYF
cdr3_nt: TGTACCAGCAGCCGACCAGGACAGGGGCCCTCCTACGAGCAGTACTTC

d_call: TRBD1
v_call: TRBV6-6
clone_size: NA
j_call: TRBJ2-7
cdr3_aa: CASNRRDSPYEQYF
cdr3_nt: TGTGCCAGCAACCGACGGGACAGCCCCTACGAGCAGTACTTC

d_call: TRBD2
v_call: TRBV9
clone_size: NA
j_call: TRBJ2-5
cdr3_aa: CASSVGTSGQETQYF
cdr3_nt: TGTGCCAGCAGCGTAGGGACTAGCGGGCAAGAGACCCAGTACTTC

d_call: TRBD1
v_call: TRBV18
clone_size: NA
j_call: TRBJ1-5
cdr3_aa: CASSLAGTGANQPQHF
cdr3_nt: TGTGCCAGCTCACTAGCCGGGACAGGGGCGAATCAGCCCCAGCATTTT

d_call: TRBD2
v_call: TRBV9
clone_size: NA
j_call: TRBJ2-1
cdr3_aa: CASSVDGTSGAGAYNEQFF
cdr3_nt: TGTGCCAGCAGCGTAGATGGGACTAGCGGCGCAGGAGCCTACAATGAGCAGTTCTTC

d_call: TRBD1
v_call: TRBV27
clone_size: NA
j_call: TRBJ2-7
cdr3_aa: CASSSGQGSYEQYF
cdr3_nt: TGTGCCAGCAGTTCGGGACAGGGTAGTTACGAGCAGTACTTC

d_call: NA
v_call: TRBV30
clone_size: NA
j_call: TRBJ1-4
cdr3_aa: CAWQTEMREKLFF
cdr3_nt: TGTGCCTGGCAGACTGAGATGCGTGAAAAACTGTTTTTT

d_call: NA
v_call: TRBV10-2
clone_size: NA
j_call: TRBJ1-1
cdr3_aa: CASREFVRGGRGVGTEAFF
cdr3_nt: TGCGCCAGCAGGGAGTTCGTCAGGGGAGGACGGGGGGTAGGCACTGAAGCTTTCTTT

d_call: NA
v_call: TRBV18
clone_size: NA
j_call: TRBJ2-4
cdr3_aa: CASSPRTVAKNIQYF
cdr3_nt: TGTGCCAGCTCACCTAGGACAGTAGCCAAAAACATTCAGTACTTC

d_call: NA
v_call: TRBV18
clone_size: NA
j_call: TRBJ2-5
cdr3_aa: CASSPIEEETQYF
cdr3_nt: TGTGCCAGCTCACCTATAGAGGAAGAGACCCAGTACTTC

d_call: NA
v_call: TRBV25-1
clone_size: NA
j_call: TRBJ2-5
cdr3_aa: CASSEWAPGAKETQYF
cdr3_nt: TGTGCCAGCAGTGAATGGGCCCCCGGCGCGAAAGAGACCCAGTACTTC

d_call: TRBD2
v_call: TRBV19
clone_size: NA
j_call: TRBJ2-3
cdr3_aa: CASSTGLAGTDTQYF
cdr3_nt: TGTGCCAGTAGTACCGGACTAGCCGGCACAGATACGCAGTATTTT

d_call: TRBD1
v_call: TRBV10-3
clone_size: NA
j_call: TRBJ1-5
cdr3_aa: CAISDGQGLNQPQHF
cdr3_nt: TGTGCCATCAGTGACGGACAGGGCCTCAATCAGCCCCAGCATTTT

d_call: NA
v_call: TRBV7-8
clone_size: NA
j_call: TRBJ1-1
cdr3_aa: CASSRLPSRGDRNTEAFF
cdr3_nt: TGTGCCAGCAGCCGCTTACCTTCACGGGGTGACCGGAACACTGAAGCTTTCTTT

d_call: NA
v_call: TRBV10-2
clone_size: once
j_call: TRBJ2-5
cdr3_aa: CASSESLRGIQETQYF
cdr3_nt: TGCGCCAGCAGTGAGTCGCTAAGGGGGATCCAAGAGACCCAGTACTTC

d_call: NA
v_call: TRBV6-1
clone_size: NA
j_call: TRBJ1-4
cdr3_aa: CASSEYKGEGEKLFF
cdr3_nt: TGTGCCAGCAGTGAATATAAGGGGGAAGGAGAAAAACTGTTTTTT

d_call: NA
v_call: TRBV19
clone_size: NA
j_call: TRBJ2-7
cdr3_aa: CASSFGTPGRNEQYF
cdr3_nt: TGTGCCAGTAGTTTCGGGACTCCGGGTAGGAACGAGCAGTACTTC

d_call: TRBD2
v_call: TRBV9
clone_size: NA
j_call: TRBJ2-2
cdr3_aa: CASSVVPALAGGGAGTGELFF
cdr3_nt: TGTGCCAGCAGCGTAGTACCTGCGCTAGCGGGAGGGGGGGCCGGCACCGGGGAGCTGTTTTTT

d_call: NA
v_call: TRBV6-5
clone_size: NA
j_call: TRBJ1-2
cdr3_aa: CASSYNRENYGYTF
cdr3_nt: TGTGCCAGCAGTTATAACAGGGAAAACTATGGCTACACCTTC

d_call: NA
v_call: TRBV19
clone_size: few
j_call: TRBJ1-2
cdr3_aa: CASSPDSYGYTF
cdr3_nt: TGTGCCAGTAGTCCTGACAGTTATGGCTACACCTTC

d_call: NA
v_call: TRBV7-9
clone_size: NA
j_call: TRBJ1-5
cdr3_aa: CASSLGGPQPQHF
cdr3_nt: TGTGCCAGCAGCTTGGGTGGGCCTCAGCCCCAGCATTTT

d_call: NA
v_call: TRBV7-9
clone_size: NA
j_call: TRBJ2-1
cdr3_aa: CASSLAATSLSYNEQFF
cdr3_nt: TGTGCCAGCAGCTTAGCGGCGACTAGTCTATCCTACAATGAGCAGTTCTTC

d_call: NA
v_call: TRBV27
clone_size: NA
j_call: TRBJ2-5
cdr3_aa: CASSFEGETQYF
cdr3_nt: TGTGCCAGCAGTTTTGAGGGCGAGACCCAGTACTTC

d_call: TRBD1
v_call: TRBV7-6
clone_size: NA
j_call: TRBJ2-5
cdr3_aa: CASSFRDSRQETQYF
cdr3_nt: TGTGCCAGCAGCTTCCGGGACAGCCGACAAGAGACCCAGTACTTC

d_call: NA
v_call: TRBV30
clone_size: NA
j_call: TRBJ1-2
cdr3_aa: CAWSAGGGGYTF
cdr3_nt: TGTGCCTGGAGTGCCGGGGGGGGTGGCTACACCTTC

d_call: NA
v_call: TRBV6-6
clone_size: NA
j_call: TRBJ2-7
cdr3_aa: CASSYEHPRFYEQYF
cdr3_nt: TGTGCCAGCAGTTACGAGCACCCCCGGTTCTACGAGCAGTACTTC

d_call: NA
v_call: TRBV7-8
clone_size: NA
j_call: TRBJ2-5
cdr3_aa: CASSMLAVQETQYF
cdr3_nt: TGTGCCAGCAGCATGCTGGCGGTCCAAGAGACCCAGTACTTC

d_call: NA
v_call: TRBV27
clone_size: once
j_call: TRBJ2-3
cdr3_aa: CASSLMGRGFDTQYF
cdr3_nt: TGTGCCAGCAGTTTAATGGGTAGGGGGTTTGATACGCAGTATTTT

d_call: TRBD2
v_call: TRBV5-1
clone_size: NA
j_call: TRBJ2-1
cdr3_aa: CASSRTSGGVYNEQFF
cdr3_nt: TGCGCCAGCAGCCGGACTAGCGGGGGGGTTTACAATGAGCAGTTCTTC